Sequencing of this T cell receptor (beta chain) was carried out in a study of cytomegalovirus exposure and HLA in healthy donors. Overall study findings and caveats: Further analysis, carried out later, found HLA-associated TCR beta chains more clonally expanded than equally common other chains. A later analysis revealed that TCR association rates differed between HLA loci, peaking at DRB1 and bottoming out at HLA-C. Among the sequence variants, a highly shared cluster was likely an artifact of sequencing.

The PCR used 60 Vbeta and 13 Jbeta primers. Sequencing used immunoSEQ multiplex PCR; TCRdb keeps in-frame clones, though not all of them. This sample carries some 180,000 clones, 82% of them seen once, and the ten largest clones take more than 1.5%. About this clone itself: Antigen: not known.

The donors, nominally healthy at sampling, likely had unrecorded immune exposures. V lost 1 base, J lost 3 bases, and 3 bases stayed unmatched. Per germline, CDR1 SGHVS and CDR2 FNYEAQ. This CDR3 has 15 amino acids. The sequence was collected from a man in his forties in good health and CMV-seronegative. Sequenced input: PBMCs. The rearrangement links TRBV7-6 to TRBJ2-5; 9 nucleotides align to TRBD2. CDR3 amino acids: CASSLGGLAKETQYF. CDR3 nucleotides: TGTGCCAGCAGCTTAGGGGGACTAGCCAAAGAGACCCAGTACTTC.